This is a list of T cell receptor beta chains from one sample in a study of blood T cell repertoires in COVID-19. Clones were read by immunoSEQ multiplex PCR, and TCRdb kept only the in-frame ones, dropping some. The sample holds more than 60,000 clones, roughly 89% seen once. The sequenced material came from peripheral blood. These receptors all come from a man in his fifties with acute or convalescent COVID-19. CDR3s include the opening cysteine and the closing phenylalanine or tryptophan. The D gene is left open where the match is weak. Clone size is given for some rows only: seen once, a few or many times, or a class if the clone is expanded.

>TRBV29-1|.|TRBJ1-5|few
TGCAGCGTTGCGGGGGAGGGTCAGCCCCAGCATTTT
CSVAGEGQPQHF
>TRBV9|.|TRBJ2-5|.
TGTGCCAGCAGCGTAGGAGGTGCGGGCCTTCAAGAGACCCAGTACTTC
CASSVGGAGLQETQYF
>TRBV12-3/TRBV12-4|TRBD1|TRBJ1-1|once
TGTGCCAGCACCCCGACAGGGGTGAGTGAAGCTTTCTTT
CASTPTGVSEAFF
>TRBV4-1|TRBD1|TRBJ1-5|.
TGCGCCAGCAGCCATCCGGCCGGGACAGGGAGGGATCAGCCCCAGCATTTT
CASSHPAGTGRDQPQHF
>TRBV20-1|.|TRBJ2-1|.
TGCAGTGCTAGTCTTGGCAGGGCTTTCGCAAGGCGCAATGAGCAGTTCTTC
CSASLGRAFARRNEQFF
>TRBV24-1|TRBD1|TRBJ2-3|.
TGTGCCACCTCCCCGTCCGGGACAGGGCAAAAAGATACGCAGTATTTT
CATSPSGTGQKDTQYF
>TRBV25-1|.|TRBJ2-1|.
TGTGCCAGCAGTGAGAGACTAGTTCGTCATGAGCAGTTCTTC
CASSERLVRHEQFF
>TRBV5-1|TRBD2|TRBJ2-2|.
TGCGCCAGCAGCTTGGAGGCTAGCGGGACTCTACCCACCGGGGAGCTGTTTTTT
CASSLEASGTLPTGELFF
>TRBV5-1|.|TRBJ2-3|.
TGCGCCAGCAGCCCAAGAGGGGACTCCCTCACAGATACGCAGTATTTT
CASSPRGDSLTDTQYF
>TRBV5-4|TRBD1|TRBJ1-2|.
TGTGCCAGCAGCTACCCGACAGGGAACTATGGCTACACCTTC
CASSYPTGNYGYTF
>TRBV9|.|TRBJ1-5|few
TGTGCCAGCAGCGTAACTACCGACCAGCCCCAGCATTTT
CASSVTTDQPQHF
>TRBV19|.|TRBJ2-5|.
TGTGCCAGTAGTAGCGGGGTTCAGGAGACCCAGTACTTC
CASSSGVQETQYF
>TRBV5-4|TRBD1|TRBJ1-2|.
TGTGCCAGCAGCTTGGGGGGACAGATCTTTTATGGCTACACCTTC
CASSLGGQIFYGYTF
>TRBV30|TRBD2|TRBJ2-4|.
TGTGCCTGGAGTGTTGAGCGGGGCCTGGAGGACATTCAGTACTTC
CAWSVERGLEDIQYF
>TRBV10-2|.|TRBJ2-7|.
TGCGCCATCGCCCAGGGACTCCTATACGAGCAGTACTTC
CAIAQGLLYEQYF